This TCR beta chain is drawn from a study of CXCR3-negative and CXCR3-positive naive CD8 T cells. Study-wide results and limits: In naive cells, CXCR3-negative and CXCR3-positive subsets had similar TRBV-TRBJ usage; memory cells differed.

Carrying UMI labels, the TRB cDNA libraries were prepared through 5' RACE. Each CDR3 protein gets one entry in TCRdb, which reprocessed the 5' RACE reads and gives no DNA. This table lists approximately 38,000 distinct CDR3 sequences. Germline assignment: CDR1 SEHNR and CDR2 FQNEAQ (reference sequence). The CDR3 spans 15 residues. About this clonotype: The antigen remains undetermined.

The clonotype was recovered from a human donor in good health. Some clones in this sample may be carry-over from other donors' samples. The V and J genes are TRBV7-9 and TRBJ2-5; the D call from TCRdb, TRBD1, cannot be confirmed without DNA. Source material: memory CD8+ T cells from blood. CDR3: CASSLEVPSEETQYF.